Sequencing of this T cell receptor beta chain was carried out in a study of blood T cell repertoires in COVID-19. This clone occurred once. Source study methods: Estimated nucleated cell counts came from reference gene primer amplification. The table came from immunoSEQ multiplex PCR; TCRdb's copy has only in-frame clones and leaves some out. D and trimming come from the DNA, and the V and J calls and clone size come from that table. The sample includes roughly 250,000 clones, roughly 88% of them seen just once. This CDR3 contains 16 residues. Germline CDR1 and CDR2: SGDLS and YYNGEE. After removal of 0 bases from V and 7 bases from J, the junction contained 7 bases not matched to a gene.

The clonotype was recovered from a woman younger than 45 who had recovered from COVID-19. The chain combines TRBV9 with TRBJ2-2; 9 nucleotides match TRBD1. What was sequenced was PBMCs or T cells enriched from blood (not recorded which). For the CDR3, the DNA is TGTGCCAGCAGCGTAGGTTCCGGGACAGGGAACGGGGAGCTGTTTTTT. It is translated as CASSVGSGTGNGELFF.